These T cell receptor beta chains were read from a single sample in a study of blood T cell repertoires in COVID-19. Using immunoSEQ multiplex PCR, the repertoire was profiled, and TCRdb retains in-frame clones only, with some absent. The data hold 130,000 to 150,000 clones, with 70% to 85% observed a single time. Sequencing was carried out using peripheral blood. Receptors were obtained from a human donor in a cohort sampled during active COVID-19. CDR3s leave out the opening cysteine and the closing phenylalanine or tryptophan. Fields, in order: J gene, V gene, CDR3 protein.

j_call: TRBJ2-3; v_call: TRBV27; cdr3_aa: ASRAGQWGTDTQY
j_call: TRBJ1-6; v_call: TRBV27; cdr3_aa: ASSPLGGSSYNSPLH
j_call: TRBJ2-4; v_call: TRBV6-2/TRBV6-3; cdr3_aa: ASSLHGTSGTRQAKNIQY
j_call: TRBJ2-1; v_call: TRBV25-1; cdr3_aa: ASSASSGESYNEQF
j_call: TRBJ2-1; v_call: TRBV27; cdr3_aa: ASRQTGFNEQF
j_call: TRBJ2-1; v_call: TRBV19; cdr3_aa: ASSIAQTSLLYNEQF
j_call: TRBJ1-1; v_call: TRBV15; cdr3_aa: ATSRDRGFEAF
j_call: TRBJ1-3; v_call: TRBV5-6; cdr3_aa: ASSLVAGASGNTIY
j_call: TRBJ1-2; v_call: TRBV11-1; cdr3_aa: ASSLSSGAGYT
j_call: TRBJ1-4; v_call: TRBV15; cdr3_aa: ATSRDPTGGGRGSGLF
j_call: TRBJ1-2; v_call: TRBV9; cdr3_aa: ASSAGEGQGLGGYT
j_call: TRBJ2-3; v_call: TRBV5-4; cdr3_aa: ASSPPGLAGGMQGDTQY
j_call: TRBJ1-6; v_call: TRBV19; cdr3_aa: ASQTAGGSPLH
j_call: TRBJ2-5; v_call: TRBV11-1; cdr3_aa: ASSPSTTREETQY
j_call: TRBJ1-1; v_call: TRBV28; cdr3_aa: ASQGQGVTEAF
j_call: TRBJ1-2; v_call: TRBV4-1; cdr3_aa: ASSPGAGVDGYT